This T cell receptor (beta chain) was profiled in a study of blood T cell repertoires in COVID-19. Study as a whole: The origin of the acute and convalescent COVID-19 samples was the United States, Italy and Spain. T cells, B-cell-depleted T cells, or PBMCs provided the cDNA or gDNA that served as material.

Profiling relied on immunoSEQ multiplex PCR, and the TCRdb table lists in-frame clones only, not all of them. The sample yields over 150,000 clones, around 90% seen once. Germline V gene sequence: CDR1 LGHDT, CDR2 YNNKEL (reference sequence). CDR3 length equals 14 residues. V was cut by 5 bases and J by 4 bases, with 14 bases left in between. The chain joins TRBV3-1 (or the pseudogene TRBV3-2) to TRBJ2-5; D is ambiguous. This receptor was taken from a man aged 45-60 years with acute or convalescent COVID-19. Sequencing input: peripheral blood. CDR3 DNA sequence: TGTGCCAGCAGCTCCGACACCCCGTCAGAGACCCAGTACTTC. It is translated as CASSSDTPSETQYF.